Included here is one T cell receptor beta chain sequence, with context. What it binds is not known. The data were obtained in a study of cytomegalovirus exposure and HLA in healthy donors. Notes on the study in general: Immune exposure information available was restricted to CMV serostatus. Researchers reported that a few CMV-associated chains were confirmed in vitro as CMV antigen-specific.

Primers: 60 Vbeta forward and 13 Jbeta reverse. Authors' analysis steps: Among the unique TCR beta chains that a later analysis counted, about 84 million in all, about 10 million were shared. Profiled with immunoSEQ multiplex PCR; TCRdb holds only in-frame clones, not every one. V and J calls and clone size are those listed in that table; D and trimming were worked out from the DNA. The data hold about 100,000 clones, with 65% to 80% observed a single time. The germline CDR1 and CDR2 sequences are SNHLY and FYNNEI. The CDR3 is made up of 14 amino acids. Trimming took 7 bases from V and 3 from J, leaving 15 bases between them.

The sequencing sample was made of PBMCs. The V and J genes are TRBV2 and TRBJ1-2, with D perhaps matching TRBD1 (6 bases). The clonotype comes from a man in his forties in good health and CMV-seropositive. The chain's CDR3 is CASMGGAKDYGYTF. Here the CDR3 DNA reads TGTGCCAGCATGGGGGGGGCGAAAGACTATGGCTACACCTTC.